This TCR beta chain was identified in a study of blood T cells in healthy people across ages. Using a J-beta primer mix together with a sample-barcoded 5' primer, a second PCR was run for roughly 6 to 11 cycles. In TCRdb, the 5' RACE reads were re-called with MiXCR into one record per CDR3 protein. This sample yields fewer than 2,000,000 distinct CDR3 sequences, of which about 35% are seen a single time; roughly 12% belongs to the top ten. This clonotype was picked up a small number of times. Its antigen is unknown. Trimming took 5 bases from V and 1 from J, leaving 9 bases between them. The CDR3 runs 13 residues. Germline CDR1 SEHNR, CDR2 FQNEAQ (reference sequence). The study's findings and limits: A roughly linear age-dependent decrease characterized TCR beta diversity per million T cells.

The rearrangement joins TRBV7-9 to TRBJ2-7; no clear D gene. The sequenced sample was blood. This TCR was recovered from a woman aged 25 to 45 in good health. The CDR3 region is CASSPSLSYEQYF. CDR3 nucleotides: TGTGCCAGCAGCCCCTCGTTGTCCTACGAGCAGTACTTC.